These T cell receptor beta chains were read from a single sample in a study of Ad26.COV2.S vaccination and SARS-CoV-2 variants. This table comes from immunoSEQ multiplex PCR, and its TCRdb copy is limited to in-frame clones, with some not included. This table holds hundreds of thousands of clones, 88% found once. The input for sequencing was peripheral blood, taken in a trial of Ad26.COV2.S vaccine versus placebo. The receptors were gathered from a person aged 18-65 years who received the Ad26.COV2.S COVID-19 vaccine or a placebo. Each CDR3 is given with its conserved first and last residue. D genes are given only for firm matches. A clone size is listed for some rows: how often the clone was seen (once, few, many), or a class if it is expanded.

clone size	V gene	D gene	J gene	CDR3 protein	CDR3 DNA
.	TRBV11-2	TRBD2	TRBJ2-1	CASSLEAGGEQFF	TGTGCCAGCAGCTTAGAGGCGGGGGGTGAGCAGTTCTTC
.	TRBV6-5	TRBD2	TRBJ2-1	CASSYGGRALDEQFF	TGTGCCAGCAGTTACGGCGGGAGGGCTTTGGATGAGCAGTTCTTC
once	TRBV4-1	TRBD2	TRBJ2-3	CASSHGLAGVFAVDTQYF	TGCGCCAGCAGCCACGGACTAGCGGGAGTGTTCGCTGTTGATACGCAGTATTTT
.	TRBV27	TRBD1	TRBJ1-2	CASSLGTAYGYTF	TGTGCCAGCAGTCTCGGGACAGCTTATGGCTACACCTTC
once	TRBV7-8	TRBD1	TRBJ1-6	CASSTTTGMLDSPLHF	TGTGCCAGCAGCACCACGACAGGGATGTTGGATTCACCCCTCCACTTT
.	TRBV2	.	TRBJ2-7	CASSGGLPYEQYF	TGTGCCAGCAGTGGTGGGTTACCCTACGAGCAGTACTTC
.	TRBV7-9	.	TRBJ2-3	CASSLAYSVTDTQYF	TGTGCCAGCAGCTTAGCGTATTCGGTCACAGATACGCAGTATTTT
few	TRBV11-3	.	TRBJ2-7	CASSFGGGSEQYF	TGTGCCAGCAGCTTCGGAGGGGGCTCGGAGCAGTACTTC
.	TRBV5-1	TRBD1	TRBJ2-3	CASSHGTGGPYTDTQYF	TGCGCCAGCAGTCACGGGACAGGGGGCCCCTACACAGATACGCAGTATTTT
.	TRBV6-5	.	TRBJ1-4	CASRALEKLFF	TGTGCCAGCAGGGCCCTGGAAAAACTGTTTTTT
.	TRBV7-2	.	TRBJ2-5	CASSLDSQETQYF	TGTGCCAGCAGCTTAGACAGTCAAGAGACCCAGTACTTC
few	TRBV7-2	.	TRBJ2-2	CASSLGPASGELFF	TGTGCCAGCAGCTTAGGCCCAGCTAGCGGGGAGCTGTTTTTT
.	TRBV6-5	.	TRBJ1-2	CASSPFRQSDGYTF	TGTGCCAGCAGTCCCTTCCGACAGTCCGATGGCTACACCTTC
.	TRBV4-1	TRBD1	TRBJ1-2	CASSRDRGQFGYTF	TGCGCCAGCAGCCGGGACAGGGGGCAGTTTGGCTACACCTTC
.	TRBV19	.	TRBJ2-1	CASSTQPAFDNEQFF	TGTGCCAGTAGTACCCAGCCCGCCTTCGACAATGAGCAGTTCTTC
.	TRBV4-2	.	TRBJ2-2	CASSQDLGVGTGELFF	TGTGCCAGCAGCCAAGATCTTGGGGTTGGCACCGGGGAGCTGTTTTTT
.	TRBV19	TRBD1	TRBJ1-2	CASSLGQGNYGYTF	TGTGCCAGTAGTTTAGGACAGGGGAACTATGGCTACACCTTC
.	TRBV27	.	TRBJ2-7	CASSSTGLEQYF	TGTGCCAGCAGTTCCACAGGTCTCGAGCAGTACTTC
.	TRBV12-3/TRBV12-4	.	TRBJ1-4	CASRPDAPGVLFF	TGTGCCAGCAGGCCCGACGCCCCTGGGGTACTGTTTTTT
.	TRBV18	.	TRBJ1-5	CASSPRDSNQPQHF	TGTGCCAGCTCACCACGGGACAGCAATCAGCCCCAGCATTTT
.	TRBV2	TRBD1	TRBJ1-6	CASSAGQSSYNSPLHF	TGTGCCAGCAGTGCGGGACAGAGCTCCTATAATTCACCCCTCCACTTT
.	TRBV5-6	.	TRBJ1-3	CASSLRGPGSGNTIYF	TGTGCCAGCAGCCTGAGGGGCCCAGGCTCTGGAAACACCATATATTTT
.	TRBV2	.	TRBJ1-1	CASNPARNTEAFF	TGTGCCAGCAATCCGGCCAGAAACACTGAAGCTTTCTTT
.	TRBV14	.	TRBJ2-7	CASSQVQGGEQYF	TGTGCCAGCAGCCAGGTGCAGGGGGGCGAGCAGTACTTC
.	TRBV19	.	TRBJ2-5	CASSMSGTETQYF	TGTGCCAGTAGTATGTCCGGGACAGAGACCCAGTACTTC
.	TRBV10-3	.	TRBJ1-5	CAIKPDEGPQHF	TGTGCCATCAAGCCGGATGAAGGGCCCCAGCATTTT
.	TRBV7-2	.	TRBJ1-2	CASSSDRRGYTF	TGTGCCAGCAGCTCCGACAGGCGGGGCTACACCTTC
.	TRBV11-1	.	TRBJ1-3	CASSLEEGISGNTIYF	TGTGCCAGCAGCTTAGAGGAGGGGATCTCTGGAAACACCATATATTTT
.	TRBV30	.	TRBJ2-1	CAWNEGGIDEQFF	TGTGCCTGGAATGAGGGCGGGATCGATGAGCAGTTCTTC
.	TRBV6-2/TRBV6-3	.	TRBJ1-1	CASSYRFTEAFF	TGTGCCAGCAGTTACCGATTCACTGAAGCTTTCTTT
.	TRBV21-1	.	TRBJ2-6	CASIRGRGRLSGANVLTF	TGTGCCAGCATACGGGGGAGGGGGAGGCTCTCTGGGGCCAACGTCCTGACTTTC
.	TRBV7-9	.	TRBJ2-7	CASSLVEGSDEQYF	TGTGCCAGCAGCTTAGTAGAAGGATCGGACGAGCAGTACTTC
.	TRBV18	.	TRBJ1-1	CASSPKATPSETEAFF	TGTGCCAGCTCACCAAAGGCGACACCATCAGAAACTGAAGCTTTCTTT
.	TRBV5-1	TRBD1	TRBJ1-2	CASSFYGQGLSYGYTF	TGCGCCAGCAGCTTCTACGGACAGGGTCTGAGCTATGGCTACACCTTC
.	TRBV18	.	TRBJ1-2	CASSPSRTSYGYTF	TGTGCCAGCTCACCATCGAGGACAAGCTATGGCTACACCTTC
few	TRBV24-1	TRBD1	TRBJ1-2	CATSDRFPQTGGYGYTF	TGTGCCACCAGTGATCGTTTCCCCCAGACAGGGGGTTATGGCTACACCTTC
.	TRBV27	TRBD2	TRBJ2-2	CASSSRTSRSSAGELFF	TGTGCCAGCAGTTCCCGGACTAGCCGGTCTTCTGCCGGGGAGCTGTTTTTT
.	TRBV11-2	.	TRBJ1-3	CASSPQVSNWGNTIYF	TGTGCCAGCAGCCCACAGGTCTCCAACTGGGGAAACACCATATATTTT
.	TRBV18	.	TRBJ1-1	CASSPLGQETEAFF	TGTGCCAGCTCACCATTAGGGCAGGAGACTGAAGCTTTCTTT
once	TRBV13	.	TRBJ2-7	CASSLGDRSYEQYF	TGTGCCAGCAGCTTAGGTGACAGGTCCTACGAGCAGTACTTC
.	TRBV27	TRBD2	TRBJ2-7	CASSWGEGYEQYF	TGTGCCAGCAGTTGGGGGGAGGGTTACGAGCAGTACTTC
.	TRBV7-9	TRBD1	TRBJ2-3	CASSFRQGARDTQYF	TGTGCCAGCAGCTTCCGACAGGGGGCTAGGGATACGCAGTATTTT
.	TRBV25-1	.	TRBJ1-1	CASSGRVLYTEAFF	TGTGCCAGCAGTGGTAGGGTTCTTTACACTGAAGCTTTCTTT
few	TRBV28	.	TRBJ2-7	CASRATLGLEQYF	TGTGCCAGCAGGGCCACCTTAGGGCTCGAGCAGTACTTC
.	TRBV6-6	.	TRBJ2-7	CASSYPSGQNYEQYF	TGTGCCAGCAGTTATCCTTCTGGCCAGAACTACGAGCAGTACTTC
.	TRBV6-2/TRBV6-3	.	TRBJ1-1	CASSRVVGPNTEAFF	TGTGCCAGCAGTCGTGTAGTCGGACCGAACACTGAAGCTTTCTTT
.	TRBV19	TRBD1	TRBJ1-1	CASSPRQGLTAFF	TGTGCCAGTAGTCCTCGACAGGGGCTAACAGCTTTCTTT
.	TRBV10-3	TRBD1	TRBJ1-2	CAIRRTGYGYTF	TGTGCCATCCGGAGGACAGGTTATGGCTACACCTTC
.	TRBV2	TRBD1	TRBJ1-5	CASSGWGQGGGVKPQHF	TGTGCCAGCAGTGGATGGGGACAGGGGGGAGGAGTGAAGCCCCAGCATTTT
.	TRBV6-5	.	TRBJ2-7	CASSYSPGTTYEQYF	TGTGCCAGCAGTTACTCGCCCGGGACAACCTACGAGCAGTACTTC
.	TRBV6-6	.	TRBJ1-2	CASSGGPYGYTF	TGTGCCAGCAGTGGCGGACCATATGGCTACACCTTC
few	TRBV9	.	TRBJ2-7	CASSVGGDMGEQYF	TGTGCCAGCAGCGTAGGAGGCGACATGGGCGAGCAGTACTTC
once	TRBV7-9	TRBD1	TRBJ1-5	CASSLATSGTGVGQPQHF	TGTGCCAGCAGCTTAGCGACATCGGGTACAGGGGTAGGTCAGCCCCAGCATTTT
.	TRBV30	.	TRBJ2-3	CAWSQRNRGLPTDTQYF	TGTGCCTGGAGTCAGCGGAACCGGGGACTTCCCACAGATACGCAGTATTTT
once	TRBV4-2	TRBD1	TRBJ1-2	CASSQVGGQGNYGYTF	TGTGCCAGCAGCCAAGTGGGGGGACAGGGAAACTATGGCTACACCTTC
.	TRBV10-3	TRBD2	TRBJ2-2	CAISPSGNRDGELFF	TGTGCCATCAGCCCTAGCGGGAATCGGGACGGGGAGCTGTTTTTT
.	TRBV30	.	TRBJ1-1	CAWTLLRGNTEAFF	TGTGCCTGGACTTTATTGCGGGGGAACACTGAAGCTTTCTTT